This TCR beta chain appears in the sequencing data of a study of blood T cell repertoires in COVID-19. Overall study: There were acute and convalescent COVID-19 samples, and they came from the United States, Italy and Spain. The cDNA or gDNA used as material had been derived from T cells, B-cell-depleted T cells, or PBMCs.

Germline values: CDR1 LGHNA, CDR2 YNFKEQ. J lost 8 bases, V lost 0 bases, and 10 bases had no gene match. The CDR3 runs 18 residues. Original handling: Counts of nucleated cells, estimated from reference gene primer amplification, were obtained. Produced via immunoSEQ multiplex PCR; TCRdb's table is partial and in-frame only. That table furnishes V, J and clone size, whereas the DNA furnished D and trimming. Here the sample spans a few hundred thousand clones, approximately 86% being singletons. This TCR was sampled from a human donor in a cohort sampled during active COVID-19. Sequencing input: peripheral blood. The rearrangement links TRBV4-2 to TRBJ2-3; 14 nucleotides match TRBD2. The CDR3: CASSQEFVTSGRAVTQYF. The DNA of the CDR3 is TGTGCCAGCAGCCAAGAATTTGTGACTAGCGGGAGGGCCGTTACGCAGTATTTT.